A selection of T cell receptor beta chains follows, all from one sample in a study of blood T cell repertoires in COVID-19. The protocol was immunoSEQ multiplex PCR, while the TCRdb copy is restricted to in-frame clones and leaves out a portion. This sample has a few hundred thousand clones, with approximately 89% found just once. Sequencing used peripheral blood. All receptors come from a woman aged 55 to 70 with acute or convalescent COVID-19. Both conserved end residues are part of each CDR3. The D gene is left open where the match is weak. Some rows have no size entry. The others give once, few or many, or a class for an expanded clone.

j_call d_call clone_size cdr3_length v_call cdr3_nt cdr3_aa
TRBJ2-3 . . 15 TRBV27 TGTGCCAGCAGTTTATCGGGGAGGGGGATAGATACGCAGTATTTT CASSLSGRGIDTQYF
TRBJ1-1 TRBD1 . 14 TRBV28 TGTGCCAGCATCGAAAACAGGGGAGCACGGGAAGCTTTCTTT CASIENRGAREAFF
TRBJ2-2 TRBD2 . 16 TRBV7-2 TGTGCCAGCAGAACAGGGGGGACTAGCGGGACCGGGGAGCTGTTTTTT CASRTGGTSGTGELFF
TRBJ1-2 TRBD1 . 14 TRBV2 TGTGCCAGCAGTGAAGACAGGGGGCGGAATGGCTACACCTTC CASSEDRGRNGYTF
TRBJ2-7 . . 12 TRBV27 TGTGCCAGCAGCCTAACTGGCTACGAGCAGTACTTC CASSLTGYEQYF
TRBJ1-2 . . 16 TRBV7-3 TGTGCCAGCAGCTTAACGAAGGGACTCAAAAACTATGGCTACACCTTC CASSLTKGLKNYGYTF
TRBJ2-7 TRBD2 . 18 TRBV2 TGTGCCAGCAGTGCTAGACTAGCGGGAGGCCTCCTGGGCGGCGAGCAGTACTTC CASSARLAGGLLGGEQYF
TRBJ2-3 TRBD2 . 18 TRBV29-1 TGCAGCGTTGGCGTTAGCAGCGGGGGATACACTAGCACAGATACGCAGTATTTT CSVGVSSGGYTSTDTQYF
TRBJ1-2 . . 17 TRBV13 TGTGCCAGCAGCCTCCGGGGAGGTCACTTCAGGGACTATGGCTACACCTTC CASSLRGGHFRDYGYTF
TRBJ2-7 . . 14 TRBV7-9 TGTGCCAGCAGCTTAGCGGGCAGGGGTTACGAGCAGTACTTC CASSLAGRGYEQYF
TRBJ2-1 . . 15 TRBV6-5 TGTGCCAGCAGTTACTCTGGGGGCCGAGGGGATGAGCAGTTCTTC CASSYSGGRGDEQFF
TRBJ2-7 . . 13 TRBV4-3 TGCGCCAGCAGCCAAGATACTCCCTACGAGCAGTACTTC CASSQDTPYEQYF
TRBJ2-2 TRBD2 . 15 TRBV27 TGTGCCAGCAGTTCACTAGCGGGAATCACCGGGGAGCTGTTTTTT CASSSLAGITGELFF
TRBJ2-2 . . 15 TRBV27 TGTGCCAGCAGTTTATCTGGCACAAACACCGGGGAGCTGTTTTTT CASSLSGTNTGELFF
TRBJ2-3 . . 12 TRBV6-2/TRBV6-3 TGTGCCAGCAGCATTTACACAGATACGCAGTATTTT CASSIYTDTQYF
TRBJ2-7 TRBD2 . 14 TRBV27 TGTGCCAGCAGTTCCGGGGGGACGACCTACGAGCAGTACTTC CASSSGGTTYEQYF
TRBJ2-7 . . 14 TRBV13 TGTGCCAGCAGCAGAAGGACACCCACCTACGAGCAGTACTTC CASSRRTPTYEQYF
TRBJ1-5 . . 16 TRBV19 TGTGCCAGTACCCCAAAGAATTTCTATAGCAATCAGCCCCAGCATTTT CASTPKNFYSNQPQHF
TRBJ2-7 . . 16 TRBV11-2 TGTGCCAGCAGCTTAGCCTGGGGAGACTCCTTCTACGAGCAGTACTTC CASSLAWGDSFYEQYF
TRBJ1-1 . . 16 TRBV11-1 TGTGCCAGCAGCTTAGAGGCGGCAGGGCGGCCCACTGAAGCTTTCTTT CASSLEAAGRPTEAFF
TRBJ2-5 . . 14 TRBV5-1 TGCGCCAGCAGCTTGGGGACTTTGCAAGAGACCCAGTACTTC CASSLGTLQETQYF
TRBJ2-1 TRBD1 . 12 TRBV25-1 TGTGCCAGCTCGACAGGGTACAATGAGCAGTTCTTC CASSTGYNEQFF
TRBJ2-7 TRBD2 . 14 TRBV5-1 TGCGCCAGCAGCTTCGGACTAGCTACCTACGAGCAGTACTTC CASSFGLATYEQYF
TRBJ2-7 TRBD1 . 14 TRBV24-1 TGTGCCACCAGTGAACGGACAGGGTCCTACGAGCAGTACTTC CATSERTGSYEQYF
TRBJ2-5 TRBD1 . 15 TRBV4-2 TGTGCCAGCAGCCAAACCGGGACAGTCCAAGAGACCCAGTACTTC CASSQTGTVQETQYF
TRBJ2-3 . . 16 TRBV7-2 TGTGCCAGCAGCCCCCCCCAAGGGGGTAGCACAGATACGCAGTATTTT CASSPPQGGSTDTQYF
TRBJ1-2 TRBD1 . 13 TRBV19 TGTGCCAGTAAGACGACAGGGAACTATGGCTACACCTTC CASKTTGNYGYTF
TRBJ1-2 . . 14 TRBV6-1 TGTGCCAGCAGTGAAGGTAGTCAACACTATGTCTACACCTTC CASSEGSQHYVYTF
TRBJ1-3 TRBD1 . 16 TRBV10-1 TGCGCCAGCAGGAGGGACAGCCTCGACTCTGGAAACACCATATATTTT CASRRDSLDSGNTIYF
TRBJ1-3 TRBD1 . 17 TRBV18 TGTGCCAGCTCACCACCGAGGACAGGGTTGATCGGAAACACCATATATTTT CASSPPRTGLIGNTIYF
TRBJ2-1 . . 16 TRBV7-8 TGTGCCAGCAGCCTCGACGTTCTAGGTGTCTACAATGAGCAGTTCTTC CASSLDVLGVYNEQFF
TRBJ1-6 . . 14 TRBV6-6 TGTGCCAGCACTCTGACATCAGTTAATTCACCCCTCCACTTT CASTLTSVNSPLHF
TRBJ1-2 TRBD1 few 14 TRBV28 TGTGCCAGCAGCTCCAGGGGGCGAAACTATGGCTACACCTTC CASSSRGRNYGYTF
TRBJ2-3 . . 15 TRBV4-3 TGCGCCAGCAGCCAGCAGTACAAACGCACAGATACGCAGTATTTT CASSQQYKRTDTQYF
TRBJ2-2 TRBD1 . 14 TRBV11-1 TGTGCCAGCAGCCGGGACAGGGTCGGCGGGGAGCTGTTTTTT CASSRDRVGGELFF
TRBJ1-5 . . 15 TRBV6-5 TGTGCCAGCACAGGTGAACGGGGGGGCAATCAGCCCCAGCATTTT CASTGERGGNQPQHF
TRBJ2-7 TRBD2 . 16 TRBV15 TGTGCCACCGCTTCAGTTGGACTAGCGGGAGGGCCCGAGCAGTACTTC CATASVGLAGGPEQYF
TRBJ2-1 TRBD2 . 14 TRBV6-5 TGTGCCAGCAGTCGACTAGGAGGGACTATTTGGCAGTTCTTC CASSRLGGTIWQFF
TRBJ2-2 . . 13 TRBV19 TGTGCCAGTAGTAGGCTGAACACCGGGGAGCTGTTTTTT CASSRLNTGELFF
TRBJ1-2 TRBD1 . 18 TRBV25-1 TGTGCCAGCAGTGAATCCCTGCAGGGGGCCCGAACATTACGGGGCTACACCTTC CASSESLQGARTLRGYTF
TRBJ1-2 . . 17 TRBV28 TGTGCCAGCAGTTTCACACGCCCGGGACAAGCTAACTATGGCTACACCTTC CASSFTRPGQANYGYTF
TRBJ1-5 TRBD1 . 13 TRBV2 TGTGCCAGCTATGGACAGGTGGGGATGCCCCAGCATTTT CASYGQVGMPQHF
TRBJ2-3 TRBD1 once 15 TRBV3-1/TRBV3-2 TGTGCCAGCAGCCTCCGGACAGGGAACACAGATACGCAGTATTTT CASSLRTGNTDTQYF